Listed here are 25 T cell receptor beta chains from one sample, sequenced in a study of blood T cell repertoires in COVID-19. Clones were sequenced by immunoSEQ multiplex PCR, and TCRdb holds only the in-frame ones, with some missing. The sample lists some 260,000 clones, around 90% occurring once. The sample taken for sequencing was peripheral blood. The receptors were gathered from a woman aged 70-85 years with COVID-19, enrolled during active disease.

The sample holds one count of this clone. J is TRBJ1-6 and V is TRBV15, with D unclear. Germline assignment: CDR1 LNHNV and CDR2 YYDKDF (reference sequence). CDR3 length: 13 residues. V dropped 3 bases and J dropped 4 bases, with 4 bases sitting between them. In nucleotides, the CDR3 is TGTGCCACCAGCAGGCAGTATAATTCACCCCTCCACTTT. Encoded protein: CATSRQYNSPLHF.

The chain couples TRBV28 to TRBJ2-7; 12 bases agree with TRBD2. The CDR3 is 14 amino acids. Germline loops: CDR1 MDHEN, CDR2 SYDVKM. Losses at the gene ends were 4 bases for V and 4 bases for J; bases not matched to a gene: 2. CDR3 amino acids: CASSSSGRGYEQYF. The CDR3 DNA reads TGTGCCAGCAGTTCTAGCGGGAGGGGGTACGAGCAGTACTTC.

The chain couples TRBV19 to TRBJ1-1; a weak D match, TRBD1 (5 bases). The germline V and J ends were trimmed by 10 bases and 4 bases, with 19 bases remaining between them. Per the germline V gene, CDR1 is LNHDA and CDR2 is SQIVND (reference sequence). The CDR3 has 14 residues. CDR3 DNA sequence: TGTGCCACCCACCGCGACCGGGGGTCCACTGAAGCTTTCTTT. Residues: CATHRDRGSTEAFF.

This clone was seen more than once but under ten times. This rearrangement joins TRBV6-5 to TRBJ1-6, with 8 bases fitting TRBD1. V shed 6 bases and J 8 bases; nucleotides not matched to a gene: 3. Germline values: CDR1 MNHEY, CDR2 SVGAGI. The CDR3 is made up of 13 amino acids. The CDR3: CASSQGQDSPLHF. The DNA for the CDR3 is TGTGCCAGCAGCCAGGGACAGGATTCACCCCTCCACTTT.

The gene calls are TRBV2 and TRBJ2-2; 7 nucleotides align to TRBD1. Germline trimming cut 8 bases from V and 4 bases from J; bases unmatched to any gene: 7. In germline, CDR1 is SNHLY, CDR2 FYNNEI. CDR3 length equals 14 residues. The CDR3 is CASLRQGGTGELFF. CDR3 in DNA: TGTGCCAGCCTCCGACAGGGTGGCACCGGGGAGCTGTTTTTT.

The CDR3 DNA reads TGTGCCAGCAGTGGGACAGGGGGTAGCAATCAGCCCCAGCATTTT. Its translation is CASSGTGGSNQPQHF. V gene TRBV2 combines with J gene TRBJ1-5; 10 bases map to TRBD1. Per germline, CDR1 SNHLY and CDR2 FYNNEI. This CDR3 spans 15 amino acids. Losses at the gene ends were 4 bases for V and 0 bases for J; bases not matched to a gene: 0. The full variable domain, rest sourced from reference TRBV2 and TRBJ1-5, is EPEVTQTPSHQVTQMGQEVILRCVPISNHLYFYWYRQILGQKVEFLVSFYNNEISEKSEIFDDQFSVERPDGSNFTLKIRSTKLEDSAMYFCASSGTGGSNQPQHFGDGTRLSIL.

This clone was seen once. CDR3 region: CASSPGNQDTEAFF. The CDR3 DNA reads TGTGCCAGCTCCCCAGGCAATCAGGACACTGAAGCTTTCTTT. The V call is TRBV18, the J call TRBJ1-1, with D unresolved. The CDR3 is 14 amino acids. V shed 6 bases and J shed 3 bases, with 14 bases lying between them. Germline-derived CDR1 and CDR2 are KGHSH and LQKENI.

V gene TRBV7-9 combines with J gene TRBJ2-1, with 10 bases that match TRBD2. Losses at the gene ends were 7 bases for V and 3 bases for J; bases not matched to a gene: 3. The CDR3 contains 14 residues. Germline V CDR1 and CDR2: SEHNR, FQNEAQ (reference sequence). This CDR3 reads CASILAGIYNEQFF. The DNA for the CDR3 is TGTGCCAGCATACTAGCGGGGATCTACAATGAGCAGTTCTTC.

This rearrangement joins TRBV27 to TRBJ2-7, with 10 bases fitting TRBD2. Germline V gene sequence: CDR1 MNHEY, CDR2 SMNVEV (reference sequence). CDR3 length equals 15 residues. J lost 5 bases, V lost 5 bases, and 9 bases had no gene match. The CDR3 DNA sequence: TGTGCCAGCAGTCAACCTAGCGGGAGCGCAGACGAGCAGTACTTC. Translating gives CASSQPSGSADEQYF.

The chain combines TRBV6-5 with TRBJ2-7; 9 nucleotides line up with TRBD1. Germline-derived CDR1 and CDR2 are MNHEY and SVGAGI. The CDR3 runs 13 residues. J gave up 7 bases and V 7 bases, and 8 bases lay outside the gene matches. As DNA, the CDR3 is TGTGCCAGCATGGGGACAGGGAATGGGGAGCAGTACTTC. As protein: CASMGTGNGEQYF.

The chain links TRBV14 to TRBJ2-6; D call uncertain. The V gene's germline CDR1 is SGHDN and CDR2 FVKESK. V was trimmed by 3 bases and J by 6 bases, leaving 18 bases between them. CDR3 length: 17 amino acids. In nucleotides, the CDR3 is TGTGCCAGCAGCCATCCCGTCAGCGCCTCTAAGGCCAACGTCCTGACTTTC. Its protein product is CASSHPVSASKANVLTF.

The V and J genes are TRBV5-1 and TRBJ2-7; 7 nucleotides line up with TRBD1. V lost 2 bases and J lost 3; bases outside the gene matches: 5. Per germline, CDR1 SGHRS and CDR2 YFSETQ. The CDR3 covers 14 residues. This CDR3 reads CASSFGDSYYEQYF. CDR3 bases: TGCGCCAGCAGCTTTGGGGACAGTTACTACGAGCAGTACTTC.

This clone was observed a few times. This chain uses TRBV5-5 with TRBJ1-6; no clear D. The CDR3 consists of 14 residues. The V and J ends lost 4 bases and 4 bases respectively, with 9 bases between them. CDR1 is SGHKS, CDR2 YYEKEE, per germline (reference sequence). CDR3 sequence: CASSRGGYNSPLHF. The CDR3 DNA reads TGTGCCAGCAGCCGGGGTGGGTATAATTCACCCCTCCACTTT.

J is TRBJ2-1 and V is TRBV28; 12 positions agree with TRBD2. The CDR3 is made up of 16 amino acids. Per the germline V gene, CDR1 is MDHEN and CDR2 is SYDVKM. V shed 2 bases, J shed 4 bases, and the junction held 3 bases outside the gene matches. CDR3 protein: CASSLRTSGIYNEQFF. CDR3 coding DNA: TGTGCCAGCAGTTTAAGGACTAGCGGGATTTACAATGAGCAGTTCTTC.

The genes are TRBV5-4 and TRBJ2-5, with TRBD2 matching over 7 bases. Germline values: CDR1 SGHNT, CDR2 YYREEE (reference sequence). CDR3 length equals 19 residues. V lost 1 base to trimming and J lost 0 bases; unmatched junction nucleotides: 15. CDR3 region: CASSLFGPLGGTNQETQYF. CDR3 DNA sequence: TGTGCCAGCAGCTTGTTCGGGCCTTTGGGGGGGACTAACCAAGAGACCCAGTACTTC.

The CDR3 region has the DNA TGTGCCAGCAGCTTAGGGATCCCGGAGACTAGCAATCAGCCCCAGCATTTT. It encodes CASSLGIPETSNQPQHF. The V gene is TRBV11-2, the J gene TRBJ1-5; D is undetermined. Germline lookup yields CDR1 SGHAT and CDR2 FQNNGV. V dropped 1 base and J dropped 0 bases, with 13 bases sitting between them. This CDR3 is 17 amino acids long.

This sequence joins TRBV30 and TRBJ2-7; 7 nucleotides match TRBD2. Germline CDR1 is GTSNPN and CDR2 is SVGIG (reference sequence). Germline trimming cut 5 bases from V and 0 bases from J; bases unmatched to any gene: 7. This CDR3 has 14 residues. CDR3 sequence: CAWAPKRDSYEQYF. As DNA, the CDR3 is TGTGCCTGGGCGCCGAAGCGGGACTCCTACGAGCAGTACTTC. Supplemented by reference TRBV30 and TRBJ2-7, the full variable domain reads SQTIHQWPATLVQPVGSPLSLECTVEGTSNPNLYWYRQAAGRGLQLLFYSVGIGQISSEVPQNLSASRPQDRQFILSSKKLLLSDSGFYLCAWAPKRDSYEQYFGPGTRLTVT.

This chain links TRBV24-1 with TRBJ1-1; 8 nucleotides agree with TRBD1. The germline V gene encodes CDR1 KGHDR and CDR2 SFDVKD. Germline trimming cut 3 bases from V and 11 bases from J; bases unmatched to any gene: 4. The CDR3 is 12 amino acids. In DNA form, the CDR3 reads TGTGCCACCAGTGATCCGCGACAGGGGGCTTTCTTT. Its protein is CATSDPRQGAFF.

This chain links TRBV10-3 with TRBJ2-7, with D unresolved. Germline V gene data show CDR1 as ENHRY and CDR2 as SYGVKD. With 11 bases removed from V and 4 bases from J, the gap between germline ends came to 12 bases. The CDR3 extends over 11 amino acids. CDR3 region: CASQESYEQYF. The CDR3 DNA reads TGTGCCTCTCAGGAATCGTACGAGCAGTACTTC.

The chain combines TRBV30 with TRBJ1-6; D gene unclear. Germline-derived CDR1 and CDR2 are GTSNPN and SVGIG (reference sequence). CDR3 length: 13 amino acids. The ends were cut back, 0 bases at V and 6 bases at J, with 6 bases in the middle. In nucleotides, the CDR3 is TGTGCCTGGAGTGTACAGAGTAATTCACCCCTCCACTTT. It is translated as CAWSVQSNSPLHF.

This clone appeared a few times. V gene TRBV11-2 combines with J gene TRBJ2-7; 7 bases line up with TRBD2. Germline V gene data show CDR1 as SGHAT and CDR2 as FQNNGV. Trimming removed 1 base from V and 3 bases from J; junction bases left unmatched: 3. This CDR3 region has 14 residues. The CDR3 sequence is CASSLAVAGYEQYF. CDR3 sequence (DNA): TGTGCCAGCAGCTTAGCAGTAGCGGGCTACGAGCAGTACTTC.

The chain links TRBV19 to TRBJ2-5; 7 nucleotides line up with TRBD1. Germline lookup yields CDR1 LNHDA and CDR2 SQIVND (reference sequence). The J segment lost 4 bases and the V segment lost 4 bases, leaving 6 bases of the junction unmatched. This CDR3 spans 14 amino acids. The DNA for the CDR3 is TGTGCCAGTAGTACCTTACAGGGGACAGAGACCCAGTACTTC. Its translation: CASSTLQGTETQYF. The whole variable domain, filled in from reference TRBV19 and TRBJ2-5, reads DGGITQSPKYLFRKEGQNVTLSCEQNLNHDAMYWYRQDPGQGLRLIYYSQIVNDFQKGDIAEGYSVSREKKESFPLTVTSAQKNPTAFYLCASSTLQGTETQYFGPGTRLLVL.

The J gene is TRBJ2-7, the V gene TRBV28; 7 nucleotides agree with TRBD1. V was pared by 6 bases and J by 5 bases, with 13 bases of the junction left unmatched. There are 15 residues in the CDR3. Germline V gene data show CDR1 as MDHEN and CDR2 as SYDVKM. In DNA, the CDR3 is TGTGCCAGCAGGGGAGACAGGGTACATGCCAACGAGCAGTACTTC. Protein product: CASRGDRVHANEQYF.

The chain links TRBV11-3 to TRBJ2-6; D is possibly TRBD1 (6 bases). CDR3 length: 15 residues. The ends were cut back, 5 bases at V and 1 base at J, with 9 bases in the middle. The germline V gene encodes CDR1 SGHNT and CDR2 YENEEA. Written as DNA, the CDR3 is TGTGCCAGCAGCCGACAGGAGTCTGGGGCCAACGTCCTGACTTTC. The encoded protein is CASSRQESGANVLTF.

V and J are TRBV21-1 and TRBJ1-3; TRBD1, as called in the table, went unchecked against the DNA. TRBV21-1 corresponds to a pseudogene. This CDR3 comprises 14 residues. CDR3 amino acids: CASSDRDNRDTIYF. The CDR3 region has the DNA TGTGCCAGCAGCGACCGGGACAATCGAGACACCATATATTTT.